The T cell receptor beta chain under discussion was sequenced for a study of technical replicates of blood from several donors. Using immunoSEQ multiplex PCR, the repertoire was profiled, and TCRdb retains in-frame clones only, with some absent. This table holds tens of thousands of clones, 93% found once. Trimming stripped 2 bases from V and 4 bases from J, with 9 bases between. This CDR3 is 14 amino acids long. Per germline, CDR1 MNHEY and CDR2 SVGAGI. The V and J genes are TRBV6-5 and TRBJ1-3; D remains unclear. The sequence derives from a human donor in good health. Sequencing was carried out using T cells isolated from PBMCs. The CDR3 region is CASSYEPRGNTIYF. The DNA for the CDR3 is TGTGCCAGCAGTTACGAACCCCGGGGAAACACCATATATTTT.